These 4 T cell receptor beta chains were sequenced from one sample in a study of T cell repertoires in cytomegalovirus infection. TCRdb reanalysed the reads using MiXCR and keeps one entry per CDR3 protein. This table holds roughly 120,000 distinct CDR3 sequences, about 28% found once. For these receptors, no antigen is known. Specimen: CD8+ T cells from cultured PBMCs, collected from culture after CMV antigen stimulation. The source of these receptors is a human donor in good health (CMV status not recorded). Some clones in this sample may be carry-over from other donors' samples.

The J gene is TRBJ2-1, the V gene TRBV5-6; 14 bases agree with TRBD2. V was clipped by 4 bases and J by 7 bases; unmatched bases: 4. CDR3 size: 15 residues. In germline, CDR1 is SGHDT, CDR2 YYEEEE. CDR3: CASSGLAGGANEQFF. The CDR3 nucleotides are TGTGCCAGCAGCGGACTAGCGGGGGGCGCGAATGAGCAGTTCTTC.

The chain carries TRBV19 and TRBJ1-1; unclear D gene. Germline V lookup: CDR1 LNHDA, CDR2 SQIVND (reference sequence). Trimming removed 8 bases from V and 7 bases from J, with 14 bases in between. CDR3 length equals 12 residues. The CDR3 is CASSLGLGEAFF. As DNA, the CDR3 is TGTGCCAGTTCCCTCGGATTGGGTGAAGCTTTCTTT.

This clonotype turned up a few times. J is TRBJ1-4 and V is TRBV29-1; D possibly corresponds to TRBD1 (5 bases). V lost 4 bases and J 6 bases, leaving 12 bases between the germline ends. CDR3 size: 13 residues. Germline CDR1 reads SQVTM; CDR2 reads ANQGSEA. The CDR3 spells CSVVVGGDEKLFF. The CDR3 coding sequence is TGCAGCGTTGTTGTCGGGGGGGATGAAAAACTGTTTTTT. Variable domain in full (rest from reference TRBV29-1 and TRBJ1-4): SAVISQKPSRDICQRGTSLTIQCQVDSQVTMMFWYRQQPGQSLTLIATANQGSEATYESGFVIDKFPISRPNLTFSTLTVSNMSPEDSSIYLCSVVVGGDEKLFFGSGTQLSVL.

This clonotype was seen a few times. The chain joins TRBV23-1 to TRBJ2-7; TRBD1 aligns across 7 bases. TRBV23-1 is filed as an ORF, its function uncertain. CDR3 length: 13 residues. After removal of 3 bases from V and 4 bases from J, the junction contained 3 bases not matched to a gene. CDR3 nucleotide sequence: TGCGCCAGCAGTCACCCGGGACAGTACGAGCAGTACTTC. The encoded protein is CASSHPGQYEQYF.